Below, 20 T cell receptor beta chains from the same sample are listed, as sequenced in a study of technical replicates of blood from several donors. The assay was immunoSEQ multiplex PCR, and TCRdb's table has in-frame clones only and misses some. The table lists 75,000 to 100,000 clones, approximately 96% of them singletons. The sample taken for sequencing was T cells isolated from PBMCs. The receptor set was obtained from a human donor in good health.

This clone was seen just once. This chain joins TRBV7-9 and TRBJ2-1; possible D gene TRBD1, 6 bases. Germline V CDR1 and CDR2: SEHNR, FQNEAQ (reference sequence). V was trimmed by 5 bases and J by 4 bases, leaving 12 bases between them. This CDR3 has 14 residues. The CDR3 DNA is TGTGCCAGCAGCCACAGGGATAGGTACAATGAGCAGTTCTTC. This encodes CASSHRDRYNEQFF.

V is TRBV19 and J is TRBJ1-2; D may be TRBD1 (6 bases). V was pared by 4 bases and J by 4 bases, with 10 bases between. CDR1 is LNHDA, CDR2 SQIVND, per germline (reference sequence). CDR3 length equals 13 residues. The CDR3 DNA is TGTGCCAGTAGTACCAGGGGACCCTATGGCTACACCTTC. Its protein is CASSTRGPYGYTF.

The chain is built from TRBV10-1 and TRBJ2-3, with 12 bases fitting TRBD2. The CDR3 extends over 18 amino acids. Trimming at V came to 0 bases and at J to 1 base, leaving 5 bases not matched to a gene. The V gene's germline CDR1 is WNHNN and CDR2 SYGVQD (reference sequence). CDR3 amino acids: CASSESLWTSGGTDTQYF. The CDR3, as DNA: TGCGCCAGCAGTGAGTCATTGTGGACTAGCGGGGGCACAGATACGCAGTATTTT.

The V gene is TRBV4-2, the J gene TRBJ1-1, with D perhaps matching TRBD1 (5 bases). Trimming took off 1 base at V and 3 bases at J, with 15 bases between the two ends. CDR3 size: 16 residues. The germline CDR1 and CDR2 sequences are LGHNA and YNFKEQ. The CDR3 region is CASSQVLPGGDTEAFF. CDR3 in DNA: TGTGCCAGCAGCCAAGTGCTTCCCGGGGGGGACACTGAAGCTTTCTTT.

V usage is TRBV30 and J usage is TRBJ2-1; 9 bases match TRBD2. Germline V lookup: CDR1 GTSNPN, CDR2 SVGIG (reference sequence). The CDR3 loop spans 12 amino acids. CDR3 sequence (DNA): TGTGGTCTGGCGGGAGGGAACGGTGAGCAGTTCTTC. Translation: CGLAGGNGEQFF.

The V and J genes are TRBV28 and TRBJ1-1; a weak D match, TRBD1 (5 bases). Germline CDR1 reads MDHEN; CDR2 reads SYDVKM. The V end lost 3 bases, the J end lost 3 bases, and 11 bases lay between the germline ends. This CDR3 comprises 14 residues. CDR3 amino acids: CASSLGGMDTEAFF. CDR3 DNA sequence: TGTGCCAGCAGTTTGGGGGGGATGGACACTGAAGCTTTCTTT.

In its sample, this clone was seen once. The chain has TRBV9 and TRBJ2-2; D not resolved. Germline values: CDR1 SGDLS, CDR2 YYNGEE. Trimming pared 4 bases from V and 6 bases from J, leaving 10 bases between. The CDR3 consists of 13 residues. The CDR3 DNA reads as TGTGCCAGCAGCTATATGGGCCCCGGGGAGCTGTTTTTT. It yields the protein CASSYMGPGELFF.

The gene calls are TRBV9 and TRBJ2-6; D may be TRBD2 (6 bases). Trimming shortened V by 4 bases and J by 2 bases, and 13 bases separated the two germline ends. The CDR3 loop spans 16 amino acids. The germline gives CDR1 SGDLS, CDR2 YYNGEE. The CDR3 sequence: CASSLRPGAGANVLTF. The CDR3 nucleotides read TGTGCCAGCAGCCTTCGGCCGGGAGCTGGGGCCAACGTCCTGACTTTC.

The CDR3 DNA follows: TGTGCCAGTAGGGACCACCGGGGCTCCTACAATGAGCAGTTCTTC. Protein product: CASRDHRGSYNEQFF. The chain employs TRBV19 and TRBJ2-1; D is perhaps TRBD2 (5 bases). The CDR3 is made up of 15 amino acids. The germline V and J ends were trimmed by 6 bases and 0 bases, with 12 bases remaining between them. Germline V gives CDR1 LNHDA, CDR2 SQIVND (reference sequence).

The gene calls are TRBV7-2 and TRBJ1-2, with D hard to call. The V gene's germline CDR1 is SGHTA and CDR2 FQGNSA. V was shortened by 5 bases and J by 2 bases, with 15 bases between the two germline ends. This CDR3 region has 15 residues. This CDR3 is CASSLRETRNYGYTF. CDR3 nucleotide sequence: TGTGCCAGCAGCCTACGAGAGACTCGCAACTATGGCTACACCTTC.

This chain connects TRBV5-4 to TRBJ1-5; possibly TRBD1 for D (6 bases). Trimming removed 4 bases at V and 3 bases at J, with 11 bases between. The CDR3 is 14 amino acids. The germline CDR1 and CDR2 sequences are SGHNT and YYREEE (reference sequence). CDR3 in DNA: TGTGCCAGCAGCATACAGGGCCCCAATCAGCCCCAGCATTTT. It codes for CASSIQGPNQPQHF.

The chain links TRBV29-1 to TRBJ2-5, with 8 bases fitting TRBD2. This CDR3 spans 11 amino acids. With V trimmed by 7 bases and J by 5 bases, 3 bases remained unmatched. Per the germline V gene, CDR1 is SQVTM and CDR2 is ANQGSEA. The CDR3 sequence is CSAGGAETQYF. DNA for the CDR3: TGCAGCGCGGGGGGGGCCGAGACCCAGTACTTC.

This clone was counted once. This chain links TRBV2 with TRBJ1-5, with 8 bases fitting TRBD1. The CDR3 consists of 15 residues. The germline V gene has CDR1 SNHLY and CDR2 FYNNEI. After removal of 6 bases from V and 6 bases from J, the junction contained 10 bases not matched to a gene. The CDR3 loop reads CASSSGQDLGQPQHF. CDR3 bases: TGTGCCAGCAGCTCGGGACAGGATTTAGGTCAGCCCCAGCATTTT.

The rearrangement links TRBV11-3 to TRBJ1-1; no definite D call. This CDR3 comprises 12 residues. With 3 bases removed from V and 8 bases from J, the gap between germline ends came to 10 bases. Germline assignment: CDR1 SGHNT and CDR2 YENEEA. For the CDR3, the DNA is TGTGCCAGCAGCTTTTGGGCACAGGAAGCTTTCTTT. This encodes CASSFWAQEAFF.

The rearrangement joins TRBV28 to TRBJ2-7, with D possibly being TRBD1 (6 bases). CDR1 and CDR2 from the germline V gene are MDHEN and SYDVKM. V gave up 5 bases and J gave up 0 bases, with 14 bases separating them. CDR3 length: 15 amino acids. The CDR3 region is CASSAKTGRSYEQYF. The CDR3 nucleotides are TGTGCCAGCAGTGCCAAGACAGGCCGCTCCTACGAGCAGTACTTC.

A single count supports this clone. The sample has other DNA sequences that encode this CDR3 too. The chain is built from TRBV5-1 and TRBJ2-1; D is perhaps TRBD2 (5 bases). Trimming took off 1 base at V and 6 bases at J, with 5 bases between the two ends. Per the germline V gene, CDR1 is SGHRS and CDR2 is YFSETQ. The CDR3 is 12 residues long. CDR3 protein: CASSLTSNEQFF. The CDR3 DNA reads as TGCGCCAGCAGCTTGACTAGCAATGAGCAGTTCTTC.

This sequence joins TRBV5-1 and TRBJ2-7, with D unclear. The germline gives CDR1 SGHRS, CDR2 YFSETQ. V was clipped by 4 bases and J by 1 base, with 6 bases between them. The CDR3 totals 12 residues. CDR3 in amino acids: CASSLVSYEQYF. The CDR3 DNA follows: TGCGCCAGCAGCCTCGTTTCCTACGAGCAGTACTTC.

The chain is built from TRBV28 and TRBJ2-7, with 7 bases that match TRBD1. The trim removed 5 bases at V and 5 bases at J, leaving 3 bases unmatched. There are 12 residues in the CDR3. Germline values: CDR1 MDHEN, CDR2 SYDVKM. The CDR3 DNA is TGTGCCAGCAGTAGTGACAGGGACGAGCAGTACTTC. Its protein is CASSSDRDEQYF.

The CDR3 DNA reads TGTGCCAGCAGTTTGGACAGCCCTCTCGGCTACACCTTC. Protein product: CASSLDSPLGYTF. This chain uses TRBV25-1 with TRBJ1-2; tentatively, D is TRBD1 (6 bases). The CDR3 length is 13 residues. V lost 5 bases and J 8 bases, leaving 15 bases between the germline ends. Germline assignment: CDR1 MGHDK and CDR2 SYGVNS.

The CDR3 region is CAWNSGTSGSGGAQYF. CDR3 nucleotide sequence: TGTGCCTGGAACAGCGGGACTAGCGGGAGCGGGGGAGCGCAGTATTTT. This chain uses TRBV30 with TRBJ2-3; TRBD2 aligns across 14 bases. The CDR3 is 16 residues long. V was clipped by 4 bases and J by 10 bases; unmatched bases: 13. Germline loops: CDR1 GTSNPN, CDR2 SVGIG (reference sequence).